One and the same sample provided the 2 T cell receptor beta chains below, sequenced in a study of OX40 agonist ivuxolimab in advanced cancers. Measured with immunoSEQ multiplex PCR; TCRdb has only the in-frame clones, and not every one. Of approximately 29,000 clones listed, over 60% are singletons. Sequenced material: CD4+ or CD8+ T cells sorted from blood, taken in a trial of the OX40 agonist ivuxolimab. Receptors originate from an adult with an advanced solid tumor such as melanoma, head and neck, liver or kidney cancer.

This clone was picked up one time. CDR3 in amino acids: CASSPDRGVYGYTF. The CDR3 coding sequence is TGTGCCAGCAGCCCGGACAGGGGGGTCTATGGCTACACCTTC. The genes are TRBV5-5 and TRBJ1-2, with 10 bases identical to TRBD1. The length of the CDR3 is 14 residues. Germline-derived CDR1 and CDR2 are SGHKS and YYEKEE (reference sequence). J was trimmed by 4 bases and V by 4 bases; bases with no gene match: 4.

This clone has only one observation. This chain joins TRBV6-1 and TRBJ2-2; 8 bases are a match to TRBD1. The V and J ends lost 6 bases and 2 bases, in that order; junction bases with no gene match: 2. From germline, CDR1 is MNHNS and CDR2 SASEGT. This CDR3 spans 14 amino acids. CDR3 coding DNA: TGTGCCAGCAGAGGACAGGGCAACACCGGGGAGCTGTTTTTT. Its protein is CASRGQGNTGELFF.